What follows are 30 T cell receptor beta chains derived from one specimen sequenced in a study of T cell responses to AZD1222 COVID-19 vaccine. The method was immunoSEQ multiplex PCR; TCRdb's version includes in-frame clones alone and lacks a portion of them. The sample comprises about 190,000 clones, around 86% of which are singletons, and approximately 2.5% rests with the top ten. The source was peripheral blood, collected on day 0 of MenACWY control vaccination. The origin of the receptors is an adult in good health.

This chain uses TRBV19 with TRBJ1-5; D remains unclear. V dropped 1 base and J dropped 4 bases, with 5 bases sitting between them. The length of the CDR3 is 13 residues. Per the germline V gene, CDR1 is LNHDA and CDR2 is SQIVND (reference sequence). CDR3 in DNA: TGTGCCAGTAGTATAGTAGATAATCAGCCCCAGCATTTT. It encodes CASSIVDNQPQHF.

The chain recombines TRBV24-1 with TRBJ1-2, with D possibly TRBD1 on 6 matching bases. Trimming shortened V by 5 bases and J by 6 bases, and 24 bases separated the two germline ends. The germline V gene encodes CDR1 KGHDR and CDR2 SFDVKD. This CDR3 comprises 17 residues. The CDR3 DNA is TGTGCCACCAGTGTCCCGCGGGGGCAGTCTGGTAGGAATGGCTACACCTTC. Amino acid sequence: CATSVPRGQSGRNGYTF.

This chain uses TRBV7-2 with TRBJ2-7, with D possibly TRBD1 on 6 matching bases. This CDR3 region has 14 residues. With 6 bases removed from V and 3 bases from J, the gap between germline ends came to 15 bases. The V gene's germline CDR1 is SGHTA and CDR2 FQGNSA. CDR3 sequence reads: CASSPWTEGYEQYF. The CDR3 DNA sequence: TGTGCCAGCAGTCCATGGACAGAGGGCTACGAGCAGTACTTC.

CDR3 in amino acids: CASSRTGNEAFF. CDR3 in DNA: TGTGCCAGCAGCCGGACAGGCAATGAAGCTTTCTTT. This rearrangement joins TRBV7-8 to TRBJ1-1, with 7 positions matching TRBD1. The CDR3 sequence is 12 residues long. Germline CDR1 reads SGHVS; CDR2 reads FQNEAQ. The ends lost 5 bases at V and 7 bases at J; junction bases unmatched: 4.

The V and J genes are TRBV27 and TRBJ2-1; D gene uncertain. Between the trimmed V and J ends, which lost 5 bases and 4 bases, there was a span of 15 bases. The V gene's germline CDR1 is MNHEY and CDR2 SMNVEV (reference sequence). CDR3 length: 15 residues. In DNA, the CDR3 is TGTGCCAGCAGTATGAGTAGCAGCTTTTACAATGAGCAGTTCTTC. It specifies CASSMSSSFYNEQFF.

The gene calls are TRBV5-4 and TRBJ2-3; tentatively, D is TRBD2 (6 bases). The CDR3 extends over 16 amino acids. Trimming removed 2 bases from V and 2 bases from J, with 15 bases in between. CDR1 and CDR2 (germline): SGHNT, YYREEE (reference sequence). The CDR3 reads CASSFSLRENTDTQYF. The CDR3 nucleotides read TGTGCCAGCAGCTTCTCCCTCCGGGAGAACACAGATACGCAGTATTTT.

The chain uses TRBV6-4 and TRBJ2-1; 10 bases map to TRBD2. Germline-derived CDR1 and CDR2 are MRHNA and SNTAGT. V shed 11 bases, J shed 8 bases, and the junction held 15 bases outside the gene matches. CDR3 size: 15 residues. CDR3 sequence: CASTPAGGIFDEQFF. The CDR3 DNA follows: TGTGCCTCCACCCCAGCGGGAGGGATATTTGATGAGCAGTTCTTC.

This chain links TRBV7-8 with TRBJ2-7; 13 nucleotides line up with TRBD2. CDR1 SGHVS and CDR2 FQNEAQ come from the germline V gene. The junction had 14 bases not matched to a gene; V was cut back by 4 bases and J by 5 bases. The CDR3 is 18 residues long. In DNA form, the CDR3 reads TGTGCCAGCAGCTCGGGGTTACTAGCGGGAGGGCCTGGGGACGAGCAGTACTTC. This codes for CASSSGLLAGGPGDEQYF.

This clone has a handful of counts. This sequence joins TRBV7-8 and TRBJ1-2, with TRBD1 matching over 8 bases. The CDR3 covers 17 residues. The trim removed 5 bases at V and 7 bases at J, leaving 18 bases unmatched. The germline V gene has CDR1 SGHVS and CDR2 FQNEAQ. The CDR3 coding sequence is TGTGCCAGCAGCCGAGGGGGGACAGGCAGTATAAGGGGTGGCTACACCTTC. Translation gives CASSRGGTGSIRGGYTF.

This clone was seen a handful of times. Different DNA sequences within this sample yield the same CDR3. CDR3 sequence (DNA): TGTGCCAGCAGTGAACTTGCAGGTAGCACAGATACGCAGTATTTT. Its translation is CASSELAGSTDTQYF. The genes are TRBV6-1 and TRBJ2-3; D is uncertain. CDR3 size: 15 residues. The germline CDR1 and CDR2 sequences are MNHNS and SASEGT. Trimming removed 2 bases from V and 0 bases from J, with 9 bases in between.

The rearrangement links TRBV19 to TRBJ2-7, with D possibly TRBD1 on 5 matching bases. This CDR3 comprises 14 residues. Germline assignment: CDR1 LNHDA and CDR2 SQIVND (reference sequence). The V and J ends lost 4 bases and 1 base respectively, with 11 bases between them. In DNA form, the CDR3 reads TGTGCCAGTAGTACGACAGAGTTATCCTACGAGCAGTACTTC. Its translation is CASSTTELSYEQYF.

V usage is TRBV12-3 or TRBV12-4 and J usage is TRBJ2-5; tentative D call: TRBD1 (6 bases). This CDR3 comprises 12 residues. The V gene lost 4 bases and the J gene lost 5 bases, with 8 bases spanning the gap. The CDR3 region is CASSWTVETQYF. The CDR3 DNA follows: TGTGCCAGCAGTTGGACAGTCGAGACCCAGTACTTC.

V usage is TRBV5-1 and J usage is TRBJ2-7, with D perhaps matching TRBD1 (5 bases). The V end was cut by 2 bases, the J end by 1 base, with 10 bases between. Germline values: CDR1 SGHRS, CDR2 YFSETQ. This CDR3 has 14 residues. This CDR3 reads CASSLDSISYEQYF. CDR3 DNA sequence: TGCGCCAGCAGCTTAGACAGTATTTCCTACGAGCAGTACTTC.

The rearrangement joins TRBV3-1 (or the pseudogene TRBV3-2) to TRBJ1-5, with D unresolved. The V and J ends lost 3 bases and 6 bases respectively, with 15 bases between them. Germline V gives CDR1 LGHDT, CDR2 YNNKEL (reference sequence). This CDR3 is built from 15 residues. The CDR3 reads CASSQGWGLGQPQHF. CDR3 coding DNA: TGTGCCAGCAGCCAGGGATGGGGTTTAGGTCAGCCCCAGCATTTT.

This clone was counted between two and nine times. CDR3 DNA: TGTGCCTGGAGTTGGGGTGAAAGCACTGAAGCTTTCTTT. This encodes CAWSWGESTEAFF. V usage is TRBV30 and J usage is TRBJ1-1; no reliable D call. CDR1 GTSNPN and CDR2 SVGIG come from the germline V gene (reference sequence). Trimming left V 2 bases short and J 4 bases short, with 11 bases between. The CDR3 sequence is 13 residues long.

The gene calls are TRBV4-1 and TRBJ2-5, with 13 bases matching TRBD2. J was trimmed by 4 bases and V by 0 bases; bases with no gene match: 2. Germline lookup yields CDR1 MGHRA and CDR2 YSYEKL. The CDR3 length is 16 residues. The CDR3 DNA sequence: TGCGCCAGCAGCCAAGATACTAGCGGGAGGGGAGAGACCCAGTACTTC. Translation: CASSQDTSGRGETQYF.

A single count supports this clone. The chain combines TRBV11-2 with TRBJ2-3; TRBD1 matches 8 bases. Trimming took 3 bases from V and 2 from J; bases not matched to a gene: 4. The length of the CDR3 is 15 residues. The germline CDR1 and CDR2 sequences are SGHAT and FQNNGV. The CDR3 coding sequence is TGTGCCAGCAGCTTGACAGGGGCTGACACAGATACGCAGTATTTT. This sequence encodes CASSLTGADTDTQYF.

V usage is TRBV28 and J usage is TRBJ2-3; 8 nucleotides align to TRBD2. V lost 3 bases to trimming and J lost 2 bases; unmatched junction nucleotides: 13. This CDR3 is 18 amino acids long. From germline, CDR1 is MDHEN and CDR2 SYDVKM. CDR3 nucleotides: TGTGCCAGCAGTTTTGGAGCGGGGGATTTCTTAGACACAGATACGCAGTATTTT. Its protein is CASSFGAGDFLDTDTQYF.

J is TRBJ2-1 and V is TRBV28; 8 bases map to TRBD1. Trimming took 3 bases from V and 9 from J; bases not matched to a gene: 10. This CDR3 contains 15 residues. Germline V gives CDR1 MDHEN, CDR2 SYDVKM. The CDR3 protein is CASSFYGTGKSEQFF. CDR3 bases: TGTGCCAGCAGTTTTTACGGGACAGGTAAATCTGAGCAGTTCTTC.

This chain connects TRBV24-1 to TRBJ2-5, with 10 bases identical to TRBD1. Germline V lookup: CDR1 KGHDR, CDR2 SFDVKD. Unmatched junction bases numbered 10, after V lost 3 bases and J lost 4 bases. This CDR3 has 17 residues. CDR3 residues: CATSDGARDRGVETQYF. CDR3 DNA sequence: TGTGCCACCAGTGATGGGGCCCGGGACAGGGGAGTAGAGACCCAGTACTTC.

The DNA for the CDR3 is TGCGCCAGCAGCTTGTTGTCTAGCGGCTCCTACGAGCAGTACTTC. Translating it yields CASSLLSSGSYEQYF. The gene calls are TRBV5-1 and TRBJ2-7, with TRBD2 matching over 7 bases. V shed 1 base and J 0 bases; nucleotides not matched to a gene: 4. The CDR3 is 15 amino acids. The V gene's germline CDR1 is SGHRS and CDR2 YFSETQ.

The CDR3 DNA reads as TGTGCCAGCAGCGTAGGTGCGGGAGGCGGCAATGAGCAGTTCTTC. Translated: CASSVGAGGGNEQFF. The genes are TRBV9 and TRBJ2-1; 8 nucleotides align to TRBD2. This CDR3 comprises 15 residues. Per germline, CDR1 SGDLS and CDR2 YYNGEE. The ends lost 0 bases at V and 6 bases at J; junction bases unmatched: 5.

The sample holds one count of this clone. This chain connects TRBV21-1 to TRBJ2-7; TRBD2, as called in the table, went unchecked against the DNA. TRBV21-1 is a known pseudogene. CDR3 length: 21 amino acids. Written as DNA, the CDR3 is TGTGCCAGCAGCACCCCCAAATTAGGGACTAGCGGGAGCGCCACCTCCTACGAGCAGTACTTC. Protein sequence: CASSTPKLGTSGSATSYEQYF.

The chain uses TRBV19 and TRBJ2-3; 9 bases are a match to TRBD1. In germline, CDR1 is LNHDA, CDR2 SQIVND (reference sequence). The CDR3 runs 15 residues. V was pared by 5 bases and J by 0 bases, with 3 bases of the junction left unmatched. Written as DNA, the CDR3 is TGTGCCAGTAGTTTCGGGACAGGGAGCACAGATACGCAGTATTTT. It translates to CASSFGTGSTDTQYF.

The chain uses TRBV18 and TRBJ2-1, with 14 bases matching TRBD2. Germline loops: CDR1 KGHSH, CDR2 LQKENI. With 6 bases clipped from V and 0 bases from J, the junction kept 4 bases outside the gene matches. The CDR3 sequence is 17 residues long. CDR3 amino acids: CASSPGTSGSSYNEQFF. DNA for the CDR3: TGTGCCAGCTCGCCCGGGACTAGCGGGAGCTCCTACAATGAGCAGTTCTTC.

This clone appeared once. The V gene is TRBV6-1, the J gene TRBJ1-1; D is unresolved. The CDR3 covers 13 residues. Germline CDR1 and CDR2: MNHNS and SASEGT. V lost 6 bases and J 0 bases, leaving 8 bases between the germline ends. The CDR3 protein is CASRPGLNTEAFF. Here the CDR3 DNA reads TGTGCCAGCAGACCAGGTCTGAACACTGAAGCTTTCTTT.

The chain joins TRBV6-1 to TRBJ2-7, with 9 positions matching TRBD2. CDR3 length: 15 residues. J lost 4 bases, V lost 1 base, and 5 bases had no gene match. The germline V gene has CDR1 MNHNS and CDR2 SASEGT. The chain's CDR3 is CASSEVVAGAYEQYF. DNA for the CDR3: TGTGCCAGCAGTGAAGTGGTAGCGGGAGCGTACGAGCAGTACTTC.

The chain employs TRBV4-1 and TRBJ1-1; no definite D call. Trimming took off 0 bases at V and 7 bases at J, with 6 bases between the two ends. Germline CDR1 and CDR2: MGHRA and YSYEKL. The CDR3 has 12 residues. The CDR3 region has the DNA TGCGCCAGCAGCCAAGATCAGAATGAAGCTTTCTTT. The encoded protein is CASSQDQNEAFF.

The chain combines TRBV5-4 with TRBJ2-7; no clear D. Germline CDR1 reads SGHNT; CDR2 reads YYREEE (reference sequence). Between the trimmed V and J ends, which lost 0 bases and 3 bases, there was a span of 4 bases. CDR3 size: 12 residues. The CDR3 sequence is CASSLGGYEQYF. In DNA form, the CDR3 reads TGTGCCAGCAGCTTGGGTGGCTACGAGCAGTACTTC.

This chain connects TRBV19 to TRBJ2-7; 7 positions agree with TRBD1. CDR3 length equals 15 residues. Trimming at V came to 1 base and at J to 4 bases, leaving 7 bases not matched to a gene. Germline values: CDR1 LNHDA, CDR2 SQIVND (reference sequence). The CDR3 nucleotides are TGTGCCAGTAGTATAGGCGCTGGGACAGTGTACGAGCAGTACTTC. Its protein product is CASSIGAGTVYEQYF.